One sample yielded the 12 T cell receptor beta chains listed below, sequenced in a study of cytomegalovirus exposure and HLA in healthy donors. Primers: 60 Vbeta forward and 13 Jbeta reverse. Using immunoSEQ multiplex PCR, the repertoire was profiled, and TCRdb retains in-frame clones only, with some absent. The sample lists fewer than 150,000 clones, about 82% occurring once. What was sequenced was PBMCs. The receptors stem from a man aged 25 to 40 in good health and CMV-seronegative.

Only one count was recorded for this clone. The V gene is TRBV18, the J gene TRBJ1-6; 7 bases map to TRBD1. CDR1 and CDR2 from the germline V gene are KGHSH and LQKENI. CDR3 size: 14 residues. With V trimmed by 2 bases and J by 8 bases, 3 bases remained unmatched. The CDR3 loop reads CASSPLGGDSPLHF. The CDR3 DNA reads as TGTGCCAGCTCACCATTAGGGGGCGATTCACCCCTCCACTTT.

The V gene is TRBV7-8, the J gene TRBJ2-5, with TRBD1 identical over 9 bases. The J call is in doubt because the DNA end fits TRBJ2-7 better. The germline gives CDR1 SGHVS, CDR2 FQNEAQ. The CDR3 spans 16 residues. The CDR3 here is CASSLGTGPLSDEQYF. Here the CDR3 DNA reads TGTGCCAGCAGCCTCGGGACAGGGCCCCTCTCAGACGAGCAGTACTTC.

V gene TRBV11-2 combines with J gene TRBJ2-4, with D tentatively TRBD2 (5 bases). CDR3 length: 18 amino acids. Per the germline V gene, CDR1 is SGHAT and CDR2 is FQNNGV. The ends were cut back, 5 bases at V and 0 bases at J, with 20 bases in the middle. CDR3 coding DNA: TGTGCCAGCAGCCCGCCCGTGAGCGGAACTTTAGCCAAAAACATTCAGTACTTC. Translation: CASSPPVSGTLAKNIQYF.

CDR3 amino acids: CASSYPTRPGRDTQYF. For the CDR3, the DNA is TGTGCCAGCAGTTACCCGACCAGGCCAGGCAGAGATACGCAGTATTTT. This chain uses TRBV6-6 with TRBJ2-3; D is unclear. The germline gives CDR1 MNHNY, CDR2 SVGAGI (reference sequence). Trimming pared 2 bases from V and 5 bases from J, leaving 17 bases between. This CDR3 is built from 16 residues.

The chain recombines TRBV7-2 with TRBJ1-4; 11 nucleotides line up with TRBD1. CDR1 and CDR2 (germline): SGHTA, FQGNSA. V gave up 3 bases and J gave up 7 bases; unmatched junction bases: 10. This CDR3 has 17 amino acids. The CDR3 nucleotides read TGTGCCAGCAGCTTCATGGGACAGGGGGATGTAAGTGAAAAACTGTTTTTT. This encodes CASSFMGQGDVSEKLFF.

The chain joins TRBV2 to TRBJ2-1, with 8 positions matching TRBD2. V trimming: 8 bases; J trimming: 5 bases; junction bases outside the gene matches: 5. The CDR3 sequence is 13 residues long. Germline-derived CDR1 and CDR2 are SNHLY and FYNNEI. For the CDR3, the DNA is TGTGCCAGCCCCGGGACTAGTCACAATGAGCAGTTCTTC. Translating gives CASPGTSHNEQFF.

The genes are TRBV4-1 and TRBJ2-2; TRBD2 agrees at 8 bases. V lost 0 bases, J lost 6 bases, and 6 bases stayed unmatched. Per germline, CDR1 MGHRA and CDR2 YSYEKL. The CDR3 runs to 16 residues. DNA for the CDR3: TGCGCCAGCAGCCAAGAGGCTAGCGGGTACGCCGGGGAGCTGTTTTTT. It codes for CASSQEASGYAGELFF.

This clone was seen a few times. The rearrangement uses TRBV5-1 and TRBJ1-1; 7 bases line up with TRBD1. The germline gives CDR1 SGHRS, CDR2 YFSETQ. V was pared by 6 bases and J by 7 bases, with 12 bases of the junction left unmatched. This CDR3 spans 14 amino acids. DNA of the CDR3: TGCGCCAGCACCACAGCCCCCGGGACAGATGAAGCTTTCTTT. This translates into CASTTAPGTDEAFF.

The gene calls are TRBV28 and TRBJ1-5; D call uncertain. The V end lost 10 bases, the J end lost 1 base, and 8 bases lay between the germline ends. Germline V gene data show CDR1 as MDHEN and CDR2 as SYDVKM. The CDR3 has 12 residues. Written as DNA, the CDR3 is TGTGCCACCCGACAAAGCAATCAGCCCCAGCATTTT. It yields the protein CATRQSNQPQHF. Using reference TRBV28 and TRBJ1-5 for the parts outside the CDR3, the full variable domain is DVKVTQSSRYLVKRTGEKVFLECVQDMDHENMFWYRQDPGLGLRLIYFSYDVKMKEKGDIPEGYSVSREKKERFSLILESASTNQTSMYLCATRQSNQPQHFGDGTRLSIL.

The chain uses TRBV27 and TRBJ1-2, with D tentatively TRBD1 (6 bases). Germline lookup yields CDR1 MNHEY and CDR2 SMNVEV (reference sequence). The V end was cut by 6 bases, the J end by 0 bases, with 14 bases between. The CDR3 covers 15 residues. The CDR3 region is CASRNPQGSNYGYTF. As DNA, the CDR3 is TGTGCCAGCAGGAACCCACAGGGATCTAACTATGGCTACACCTTC.

The chain joins TRBV21-1 to TRBJ2-3; no DNA check was done on the table's D call, TRBD2. TRBV21-1 has pseudogene status. This CDR3 is built from 20 residues. CDR3 sequence: CASSKALQPGTSGRTDTQYF. The CDR3 coding sequence is TGTGCCAGCAGCAAAGCGCTTCAACCTGGGACTAGCGGGAGAACAGATACGCAGTATTTT.

This clone showed up just a few times. The chain carries TRBV27 and TRBJ1-1; D may be TRBD1 (5 bases). Germline values: CDR1 MNHEY, CDR2 SMNVEV (reference sequence). There are 15 residues in the CDR3. V lost 6 bases to trimming and J lost 5 bases, with 19 bases between them. CDR3 coding DNA: TGTGCCAGCAGCCGGGTCTTAGACGGGGGGACTGAAGCTTTCTTT. Translating it yields CASSRVLDGGTEAFF.